One sample yielded the 8 T cell receptor beta chains listed below, sequenced in a study of blood T cell repertoires in COVID-19. Libraries were prepared by immunoSEQ multiplex PCR; TCRdb keeps only in-frame clonotypes and omits some of them. The table shows around 340,000 clones, with approximately 86% occurring only once. Specimen: PBMCs or T cells enriched from blood (not recorded which). These receptors all come from a woman in her thirties or forties with acute COVID-19.

The J gene is TRBJ2-1, the V gene TRBV7-9; 9 bases are a match to TRBD2. The germline V gene encodes CDR1 SEHNR and CDR2 FQNEAQ (reference sequence). This CDR3 comprises 14 residues. V was clipped by 8 bases and J by 8 bases; unmatched bases: 10. The CDR3 bases are TGTGCCAGCGAGGCAGCGGGAGGTCTCGATGAGCAGTTCTTC. This sequence encodes CASEAAGGLDEQFF.

The gene calls are TRBV2 and TRBJ1-2; the match to TRBD1 covers 7 bases. This CDR3 is 14 amino acids long. Unmatched junction bases numbered 6, after V lost 6 bases and J lost 2 bases. CDR1 and CDR2 from the germline V gene are SNHLY and FYNNEI. The CDR3 region has the DNA TGTGCCAGCAGAACCCAACAGGGGAACTATGGCTACACCTTC. This sequence encodes CASRTQQGNYGYTF.

The genes are TRBV19 and TRBJ1-1; the D gene is possibly TRBD1 (5 bases). V was clipped by 8 bases and J by 6 bases, with 16 bases between them. CDR3 length: 13 amino acids. Germline V lookup: CDR1 LNHDA, CDR2 SQIVND (reference sequence). CDR3 sequence reads: CASGKGQGSEAFF. CDR3 in DNA: TGTGCCAGTGGGAAAGGGCAGGGATCTGAAGCTTTCTTT. Filled out from reference TRBV19 and TRBJ1-1, the complete variable domain reads DGGITQSPKYLFRKEGQNVTLSCEQNLNHDAMYWYRQDPGQGLRLIYYSQIVNDFQKGDIAEGYSVSREKKESFPLTVTSAQKNPTAFYLCASGKGQGSEAFFGQGTRLTVV.

This chain joins TRBV7-9 and TRBJ1-1; 7 bases align to TRBD1. CDR1 is SEHNR, CDR2 FQNEAQ, per germline (reference sequence). This CDR3 has 16 residues. Unmatched junction bases numbered 16, after V lost 2 bases and J lost 10 bases. CDR3 sequence: CASSLSETGSISPAFF. Here the CDR3 DNA reads TGTGCCAGCAGCTTATCCGAGACAGGGAGTATCTCGCCAGCTTTCTTT.

The chain is built from TRBV5-4 and TRBJ2-1, with D perhaps matching TRBD1 (5 bases). Germline lookup yields CDR1 SGHNT and CDR2 YYREEE (reference sequence). The CDR3 runs to 17 residues. V dropped 2 bases and J dropped 0 bases, with 15 bases sitting between them. In nucleotides, the CDR3 is TGTGCCAGCAGCTTCTCAAGGGGCCCAGGCTCCTACAATGAGCAGTTCTTC. As protein: CASSFSRGPGSYNEQFF.

The chain is built from TRBV10-3 and TRBJ1-2; TRBD1 agrees at 7 bases. The germline gives CDR1 ENHRY, CDR2 SYGVKD. The junction had 16 bases not matched to a gene; V was cut back by 10 bases and J by 8 bases. The CDR3 covers 14 residues. CDR3 sequence: CASMTGTILGGYTF. The CDR3 DNA is TGTGCCAGTATGACAGGGACCATCCTAGGGGGCTACACCTTC.

This rearrangement joins TRBV28 to TRBJ1-2, with 9 bases matching TRBD1. Germline CDR1 and CDR2: MDHEN and SYDVKM. CDR3 length equals 16 residues. V shed 2 bases, J shed 8 bases, and the junction held 12 bases outside the gene matches. The CDR3 reads CASSLGGTGPFRGYTF. The CDR3 nucleotides read TGTGCCAGCAGTTTAGGGGGGACAGGGCCGTTTAGAGGCTACACCTTC.

Note on this clone: Compared with germline, one end of the junction differs, possibly owing to a read error. Within the sample, other DNA sequences also encode this same CDR3. The chain recombines TRBV5-1 with TRBJ2-7; tentatively, D is TRBD2 (5 bases). The germline V gene encodes CDR1 SGHRS and CDR2 YFSETQ. The CDR3 covers 14 residues. For the CDR3, the DNA is TGTGCCAGCAGCTTAAATTTTGGGAGAAACGAGCAGTACTTC. Its protein is CASSLNFGRNEQYF.